This record looks at one T cell receptor beta chain sequence and its context. As yet, its antigen is unknown. CDR1 is SGDLS and CDR2 is YYNGEE in the germline V gene. There are 15 residues in the CDR3. The trim removed 3 bases at V and 5 bases at J, leaving 4 bases unmatched. The data stem from a study of lymphopenia after photon versus proton radiotherapy. Study-level findings and limits: In patients who died, overall survival fell as post-nadir TCR diversity dropped more. Oligoclonal CD8+ Temra expansion after nadir drove photon patients' diversity drop.

Sequenced by immunoSEQ multiplex PCR; TCRdb stores in-frame clones only, minus some. The repertoire holds roughly 25,000 clones, with roughly 80% as singletons. The receptor was derived from a woman in her 70s with pancreatic cancer. The sample in question was peripheral blood, obtained from a patient treated with proton-based radiotherapy. The V gene is TRBV9, the J gene TRBJ2-3; 12 bases align to TRBD2. The CDR3 is CASSAQGLAGDTQYF. The CDR3, as DNA: TGTGCCAGCAGCGCCCAGGGACTAGCGGGAGATACGCAGTATTTT.